In this sample, the clone carrying this T cell receptor (beta chain) turned up a few times. The antigen remains undetermined. These data come from a study of T cell responses to AZD1222 COVID-19 vaccine. Study-level findings and limits: Donors in the cohort were predominantly white British and more often female, and clonal diversity was possibly underestimated.

The table came from immunoSEQ multiplex PCR; TCRdb's copy has only in-frame clones and leaves some out. The profile covers 120,000 to 150,000 clones, with 82% appearing a single time and 4.1% taken by the ten largest. Source: peripheral blood, taken on day 0 of MenACWY control vaccination. The sequence derives from an adult in good health.

CDR3 coding DNA: TGTGCCAGCAGCAAGTCAGGGGCCCAAGAGACCCAGTACTTC. Amino acid sequence: CASSKSGAQETQYF. The chain uses TRBV7-6 and TRBJ2-5; possibly TRBD1 for D (6 bases). This CDR3 has 14 amino acids. V lost 5 bases and J lost 1, with 11 bases in between. CDR1 is SGHVS and CDR2 is FNYEAQ in the germline V gene.